The rows below give T cell receptor beta chains drawn from one sample of a study of blood T cell repertoires in COVID-19. Sequencing was performed with immunoSEQ multiplex PCR; in TCRdb, only in-frame clones are kept and a portion is missing. The table has a few hundred thousand clones, about 84% seen once. The sample comprised peripheral blood. The receptors here all came from a woman aged 45-65 years with acute or convalescent COVID-19. Each CDR3 is given with its conserved first and last residue. Each record gives: D gene, clone size, V gene, J gene, CDR3 protein, CDR3 DNA. A D gene is named only where the DNA matches it firmly. Clone size is given for some rows only: seen once, a few or many times, or a class if the clone is expanded.

NA	NA	TRBV6-1	TRBJ1-3	CASSDRATGNTIYF	TGTGCCAGCAGTGACAGGGCGACTGGAAACACCATATATTTT
NA	NA	TRBV30	TRBJ1-5	CAWNGQGNQPQHF	TGTGCCTGGAATGGGCAGGGAAACCAGCCCCAGCATTTT
NA	once	TRBV11-3	TRBJ1-6	CASSLERPRVGNSPLHF	TGTGCCAGCAGCTTAGAACGCCCCAGGGTAGGGAATTCACCCCTCCACTTT
TRBD2	NA	TRBV9	TRBJ2-1	CASSSGLAGAYNEQFF	TGTGCCAGCAGCTCGGGACTAGCGGGAGCCTACAATGAGCAGTTCTTC
NA	once	TRBV18	TRBJ2-3	CASSPTTPSSGAMSTDTQYF	TGTGCCAGCTCACCAACGACACCAAGTTCAGGGGCCATGTCCACAGATACGCAGTATTTT
NA	few	TRBV18	TRBJ2-5	CASSPAGWGETQYF	TGTGCCAGCTCACCAGCGGGGTGGGGAGAGACCCAGTACTTC
TRBD2	NA	TRBV7-9	TRBJ2-2	CASSLEAGGPSTGELFF	TGTGCCAGCAGCTTAGAAGCGGGAGGGCCTTCCACCGGGGAGCTGTTTTTT
TRBD1	NA	TRBV2	TRBJ1-1	CASSPGTAGSTEAFF	TGTGCCAGCAGCCCTGGGACAGCCGGTAGCACTGAAGCTTTCTTT
NA	NA	TRBV6-5	TRBJ2-7	CASSYLFAYEQYF	TGTGCCAGCAGTTACTTATTCGCCTACGAGCAGTACTTC
NA	NA	TRBV11-3	TRBJ1-2	CASSYAGGEATF	TGTGCCAGCAGCTACGCGGGGGGCGAAGCCACCTTC
NA	few	TRBV5-5	TRBJ2-7	CASNLLVTYEQYF	TGTGCCAGCAACCTCCTAGTAACCTACGAGCAGTACTTC
TRBD1	NA	TRBV29-1	TRBJ2-2	CSVEAWDRGGTGELFF	TGCAGCGTTGAAGCGTGGGACAGGGGGGGGACCGGGGAGCTGTTTTTT
TRBD1	NA	TRBV29-1	TRBJ2-5	CSVTTGQETQYF	TGCAGCGTTACGACAGGGCAAGAGACCCAGTACTTC
NA	NA	TRBV19	TRBJ1-2	CASSRRGGGYGYTF	TGTGCCAGTAGTAGGCGCGGGGGTGGCTATGGCTACACCTTC
TRBD2	NA	TRBV9	TRBJ2-3	CASSVGLAGFGDTQYF	TGTGCCAGCAGCGTAGGGCTAGCGGGGTTCGGAGATACGCAGTATTTT
TRBD2	NA	TRBV5-1	TRBJ2-7	CASSRGAGAYEQYF	TGCGCCAGCAGCCGAGGGGCGGGGGCCTACGAGCAGTACTTC
TRBD1	NA	TRBV28	TRBJ2-7	CASRRNTRGSYEQYF	TGTGCCAGCAGACGAAATACCAGGGGGTCCTACGAGCAGTACTTC
TRBD2	NA	TRBV7-6	TRBJ2-1	CASSQEAAGGGDEQFF	TGTGCCAGCAGCCAGGAGGCAGCGGGAGGTGGGGATGAGCAGTTCTTC
NA	NA	TRBV19	TRBJ2-2	CATGLAPGAGGELFF	TGTGCCACCGGCCTGGCGCCGGGAGCGGGCGGGGAGCTGTTTTTT
NA	NA	TRBV19	TRBJ2-1	CASTLRDFPNNEQFF	TGTGCCAGTACCCTCCGGGACTTTCCCAACAATGAGCAGTTCTTC
NA	NA	TRBV11-2	TRBJ2-1	CASSFFGGGSSYNEQFF	TGTGCCAGCAGCTTCTTTGGGGGCGGTAGCTCCTACAATGAGCAGTTCTTC
TRBD2	NA	TRBV4-1	TRBJ2-1	CASSQGLGLAGHLSSYNEQFF	TGCGCCAGCAGCCAGGGCCTTGGACTAGCGGGTCACTTAAGCTCCTACAATGAGCAGTTCTTC
NA	few	TRBV30	TRBJ2-7	CAWSVSGTFEQYF	TGTGCCTGGAGTGTAAGTGGGACTTTCGAGCAGTACTTC
NA	NA	TRBV12-3/TRBV12-4	TRBJ1-2	CASTLVYGYTF	TGTGCCAGCACCCTTGTTTATGGCTACACCTTC
NA	few	TRBV5-1	TRBJ2-2	CASSWDTTTGELFF	TGCGCCAGCAGCTGGGACACGACCACCGGGGAGCTGTTTTTT
NA	NA	TRBV4-1	TRBJ1-1	CASSQDARGGTEAFF	TGCGCCAGCAGCCAAGATGCCAGGGGTGGGACTGAAGCTTTCTTT
NA	NA	TRBV27	TRBJ2-1	CASSLSSAARIYNEQFF	TGTGCCAGCAGTTTATCGAGCGCGGCCAGAATCTACAATGAGCAGTTCTTC
TRBD2	NA	TRBV28	TRBJ2-1	CASSTSAGVPYNEQFF	TGTGCCAGCAGTACGTCAGCGGGAGTCCCCTACAATGAGCAGTTCTTC
NA	NA	TRBV27	TRBJ2-3	CASSFFVGTDTQYF	TGTGCCAGCAGTTTTTTTGTAGGCACAGATACGCAGTATTTT
TRBD2	NA	TRBV30	TRBJ2-3	CAWSVLRYGLAKDTQYF	TGTGCCTGGAGTGTGTTGAGGTATGGACTAGCCAAAGATACGCAGTATTTT
TRBD1	NA	TRBV19	TRBJ2-5	CASSIRTGGTGTQYF	TGTGCCAGTAGTATTAGGACAGGGGGTACGGGGACCCAGTACTTC
NA	few	TRBV5-1	TRBJ1-4	CASTPGLGGEKLFF	TGCGCCAGCACCCCAGGCCTCGGCGGGGAAAAACTGTTTTTT
NA	NA	TRBV3-1/TRBV3-2	TRBJ1-6	CASSQDWQESPLHF	TGTGCCAGCAGCCAAGACTGGCAGGAATCACCCCTCCACTTT
NA	NA	TRBV5-1	TRBJ2-7	CASSPGLTTDYEQYF	TGCGCCAGCAGCCCAGGGTTAACTACCGATTACGAGCAGTACTTC
NA	NA	TRBV6-5	TRBJ1-1	CASSKYGTLNTEAFF	TGTGCCAGCAGCAAATACGGGACATTGAACACTGAAGCTTTCTTT
NA	NA	TRBV6-2/TRBV6-3	TRBJ2-5	CASSYTQGETQYF	TGTGCCAGCAGTTACACCCAGGGGGAGACCCAGTACTTC
NA	once	TRBV4-1	TRBJ2-1	CASSLLPTGVSYNEQFF	TGCGCCAGCAGCCTCCTACCGACGGGAGTTTCCTACAATGAGCAGTTCTTC
TRBD2	NA	TRBV10-3	TRBJ2-3	CAISATSAFYSTDTQYF	TGTGCCATCAGTGCTACTAGCGCCTTTTACTCCACAGATACGCAGTATTTT
NA	NA	TRBV6-2/TRBV6-3	TRBJ1-1	CASSWRALGEAFF	TGTGCCAGCAGTTGGAGGGCCTTGGGTGAAGCTTTCTTT
TRBD1	few	TRBV6-2/TRBV6-3	TRBJ1-4	CASSRGTATTNEKLFF	TGTGCCAGCAGCCGAGGGACAGCTACAACTAATGAAAAACTGTTTTTT
TRBD2	NA	TRBV7-9	TRBJ2-3	CASSLMVAGGDTQYF	TGTGCCAGCAGCCTGATGGTAGCGGGCGGAGATACGCAGTATTTT
TRBD1	NA	TRBV19	TRBJ1-1	CASSTRQGALTEAFF	TGTGCCAGTAGTACCCGACAGGGGGCTTTGACTGAAGCTTTCTTT
NA	NA	TRBV27	TRBJ2-5	CASSPQSGDETQYF	TGTGCCAGCAGTCCCCAGTCAGGGGACGAGACCCAGTACTTC
NA	NA	TRBV5-1	TRBJ2-2	CASRRITGNTGELFF	TGCGCCAGCAGACGAATCACAGGGAACACCGGGGAGCTGTTTTTT
TRBD1	NA	TRBV5-1	TRBJ2-1	CASRGQPHNEQFF	TGCGCCAGCAGGGGACAGCCCCACAATGAGCAGTTCTTC
NA	few	TRBV4-1	TRBJ1-1	CASSQEIRVEAFF	TGCGCCAGCAGCCAAGAAATTCGGGTAGAAGCTTTCTTT
NA	NA	TRBV11-2	TRBJ1-1	CASSFRPSRQNTEAFF	TGTGCCAGCAGCTTTCGCCCGAGCCGACAAAACACTGAAGCTTTCTTT
NA	NA	TRBV25-1	TRBJ2-7	CASSVTSYEQYF	TGTGCCAGCAGTGTTACTAGCTACGAGCAGTACTTC
TRBD2	NA	TRBV28	TRBJ2-2	CASSYTSGNTGELFF	TGTGCCAGCAGTTATACTAGCGGGAACACCGGGGAGCTGTTTTTT
NA	NA	TRBV6-6	TRBJ2-7	CASGREWYEQYF	TGTGCCAGCGGACGGGAGTGGTACGAGCAGTACTTC
NA	few	TRBV7-7	TRBJ2-1	CASSLGTLNEQFF	TGTGCCAGCAGCCTCGGGACTCTCAATGAGCAGTTCTTC
TRBD2	NA	TRBV13	TRBJ2-1	CASSLRGLAGVSSYNEQFF	TGTGCCAGCAGCCTACGCGGACTAGCGGGAGTGAGCTCCTACAATGAGCAGTTCTTC
NA	once	TRBV12-3/TRBV12-4	TRBJ2-7	CASSLVQGYEQYF	TGTGCCAGCAGTTTAGTACAGGGCTACGAGCAGTACTTC
NA	NA	TRBV7-8	TRBJ1-1	CASTSRGKLNTEAFF	TGTGCCAGCACCTCTAGGGGAAAGCTGAACACTGAAGCTTTCTTT
NA	many	TRBV4-1	TRBJ2-1	CASSQVKRDNEQFF	TGCGCCAGCAGCCAAGTTAAGCGGGACAATGAGCAGTTCTTC